What follows describes a single T cell receptor (beta chain). Antigen specificity is unknown. CD4+ cells and CD8+ cells were each obtained through positive magnetic bead selection, and their purity was assessed by flow cytometry. This specimen belongs to a study of somatic mutations in cytotoxic T cells in rheumatoid arthritis. About the study: Patient blood (30 ml EDTA) was taken immediately after diagnosis and before treatment. Study-level results: The slightly lower representation of TRBV07 among rheumatoid arthritis patients did not undergo correction for multiple comparisons. It was found that CD8+ T-cell clonality in rheumatoid arthritis patients did not differ significantly from that in age-matched healthy controls.

Germline-derived CDR1 and CDR2 are SGHVS and FQNEAQ. CDR3 length: 16 residues. V lost 2 bases to trimming and J lost 6 bases; unmatched junction nucleotides: 9. TCRdb's copy holds only in-frame clones and misses some; the assay was immunoSEQ multiplex PCR. The data contain 15,000 or so clones, over 80% of them seen just once; the ten biggest clones take up approximately 31%. Sequenced input: CD8+ T cells sorted from blood. The chain recombines TRBV7-8 with TRBJ2-2; 7 bases are shared with TRBD1. This TCR was recovered from an adult with rheumatoid arthritis. This CDR3 is CASSLTYGTAPGELFF. CDR3 nucleotides: TGTGCCAGCAGCTTAACCTACGGGACAGCCCCCGGGGAGCTGTTTTTT.